The clone carrying this TCR beta chain was found a few times. The antigen is undetermined. The data were obtained in a study of T cells after yellow fever vaccination. Study conclusions and caveats: Clones from primary vaccination mostly reappeared after the booster (around 97% CD4, around 90% CD8).

Researchers made TCR cDNA using 5'RACE template switching, and this step added a universal primer site and UMIs. TCRdb analysed the 5' RACE reads with MiXCR anew, one entry per CDR3 protein. The table shows fewer than 450,000 distinct CDR3 sequences, with approximately 10% occurring only once. Germline V gene data show CDR1 as SGHAT and CDR2 as FQNNGV. Trimming pared 5 bases from V and 3 bases from J, leaving 11 bases between. The CDR3 consists of 14 residues. Here the sequenced sample was PBMCs, taken on the day of the first yellow fever vaccination. The chain recombines TRBV11-2 with TRBJ2-4, with D perhaps matching TRBD2 (6 bases). The TCR was taken from a man younger than 35 who received the YFV17D yellow fever vaccine. The CDR3 loop is CASSLRGGKNIQYF. In DNA form, the CDR3 reads TGTGCCAGCAGCCTTCGGGGAGGCAAAAACATTCAGTACTTC.